These 6 T cell receptor beta chains originate from one sample sequenced in a study of T-cell memory formation after mild COVID-19. TCRdb analysed the 5' RACE reads with MiXCR anew, one entry per CDR3 protein. The sample includes under 300,000 distinct CDR3 sequences, 8% to 9.5% of them seen just once. Input material: PBMCs or a T cell subset sorted from them (not recorded which). These receptors all stem from a man between 18 and 35 years old who had mild COVID-19 (a few samples of this study predate the infection). Cell type and time point are not known.

This clonotype has just a few counts. Here the CDR3 reads CTGVRDRVVDEQFF. As DNA, the CDR3 is TGCACGGGGGTCCGGGACAGGGTGGTCGATGAGCAGTTCTTC. This chain connects TRBV20-1 to TRBJ2-1; the match to TRBD1 covers 9 bases. The germline V gene encodes CDR1 DFQATT and CDR2 SNEGSKA (reference sequence). There are 14 residues in the CDR3.

This chain links TRBV7-2 with TRBJ2-6; 8 bases agree with TRBD1. V lost 5 bases to trimming and J lost 1 base; unmatched junction nucleotides: 1. CDR1 SGHTA and CDR2 FQGNSA come from the germline V gene. The CDR3 sequence is 15 residues long. CDR3 nucleotide sequence: TGTGCCAGCAGCGGACAGGGTTCTGGGGCCAACGTCCTGACTTTC. Its protein product is CASSGQGSGANVLTF.

The chain carries TRBV7-9 and TRBJ1-4; D is unresolved. The CDR3 runs 14 residues. V gave up 5 bases and J gave up 3 bases, with 10 bases separating them. Germline CDR1 is SEHNR and CDR2 is FQNEAQ (reference sequence). The CDR3 DNA sequence: TGTGCCAGCAGCCCTCGAGCGCCTAATGAAAAACTGTTTTTT. Residues: CASSPRAPNEKLFF.

This clonotype was seen a few times. The chain uses TRBV28 and TRBJ1-6; D is unclear. From germline, CDR1 is MDHEN and CDR2 SYDVKM. Between the trimmed V and J ends, which lost 7 bases and 0 bases, there was a span of 7 bases. This CDR3 is built from 14 residues. Written as DNA, the CDR3 is TGTGCCAGCAATTGGCGCTCCTATAATTCACCCCTCCACTTT. This translates into CASNWRSYNSPLHF.

Sample share makes this clonotype medium-sized (0.01 to 0.1%). The chain has TRBV5-1 and TRBJ2-1, with TRBD2 identical over 8 bases. Germline values: CDR1 SGHRS, CDR2 YFSETQ. CDR3 length: 16 amino acids. Trimming cost V 1 base and J 7 bases; bases outside gene matches: 10. The CDR3 loop reads CASSLYSGEGGNEQFF. DNA for the CDR3: TGCGCCAGCAGCTTGTATAGCGGGGAAGGGGGAAATGAGCAGTTCTTC. Combining the CDR3 with reference TRBV5-1 and TRBJ2-1 gives the whole variable domain KAGVTQTPRYLIKTRGQQVTLSCSPISGHRSVSWYQQTPGQGLQFLFEYFSETQRNKGNFPGRFSGRQFSNSRSEMNVSTLELGDSALYLCASSLYSGEGGNEQFFGPGTRLTVL.

The V and J genes are TRBV5-1 and TRBJ2-6, with a tentative D call TRBD2 (6 bases). Trimming took 0 bases from V and 2 from J, leaving 12 bases between them. The CDR3 is 17 residues long. The germline gives CDR1 SGHRS, CDR2 YFSETQ. The CDR3 is CASSLARGTAGANVLTF. The CDR3 DNA reads TGCGCCAGCAGCTTGGCGCGGGGCACGGCTGGGGCCAACGTCCTGACTTTC.